Below are 28 T cell receptor beta chains sequenced from a single sample in a study of PD-L1 blockade in urothelial cancer. Time point in this sample: pretreatment peripheral blood. Libraries were prepared by immunoSEQ multiplex PCR; TCRdb keeps only in-frame clonotypes and omits some of them. The sample shows around 57,000 clones, approximately 78% of them seen only once. Source: PBMCs, taken around atezolizumab (anti-PD-L1) treatment. These TCRs come from a man aged 70 or older with urothelial cancer.

The chain combines TRBV6-1 with TRBJ2-2; 8 nucleotides line up with TRBD1. From germline, CDR1 is MNHNS and CDR2 SASEGT. This CDR3 comprises 15 residues. V trimming: 7 bases; J trimming: 0 bases; junction bases outside the gene matches: 4. The CDR3 spells CASNVQGANTGELFF. In DNA form, the CDR3 reads TGTGCCAGCAACGTACAGGGGGCGAACACCGGGGAGCTGTTTTTT.

J is TRBJ1-1 and V is TRBV7-2, with 7 bases identical to TRBD1. Germline loops: CDR1 SGHTA, CDR2 FQGNSA. V lost 3 bases to trimming and J lost 4 bases; unmatched junction nucleotides: 8. The CDR3 is 15 residues long. In nucleotides, the CDR3 is TGTGCCAGCAGCTTCGACAGGGTTCGGGGCACTGAAGCTTTCTTT. Its protein product is CASSFDRVRGTEAFF.

The V and J genes are TRBV7-8 and TRBJ1-1, with a tentative D call TRBD1 (6 bases). The CDR3 consists of 14 residues. Germline CDR1 and CDR2: SGHVS and FQNEAQ. V was clipped by 3 bases and J by 7 bases, with 15 bases between them. The CDR3 spells CASSLSGGANEAFF. The CDR3 nucleotides are TGTGCCAGCAGCTTGAGCGGGGGGGCTAATGAAGCTTTCTTT.

V usage is TRBV7-6 and J usage is TRBJ2-3, with TRBD1 matching 7 bases. The germline CDR1 and CDR2 sequences are SGHVS and FNYEAQ. The CDR3 is made up of 14 amino acids. With V trimmed by 4 bases and J by 4 bases, 5 bases remained unmatched. The DNA of the CDR3 is TGTGCCAGCAGCTCGACAGGGTACGCAGATACGCAGTATTTT. Translated, it gives CASSSTGYADTQYF. The whole variable domain, filled in from reference TRBV7-6 and TRBJ2-3, reads GAGVSQSPRYKVTKRGQDVALRCDPISGHVSLYWYRQALGQGPEFLTYFNYEAQQDKSGLPNDRFSAERPEGSISTLTIQRTEQRDSAMYRCASSSTGYADTQYFGPGTRLTVL.

This chain uses TRBV9 with TRBJ2-1; D remains unclear. The germline CDR1 and CDR2 sequences are SGDLS and YYNGEE. The CDR3 has 15 amino acids. V lost 0 bases and J 5 bases, leaving 12 bases between the germline ends. CDR3: CASSVATRMDNEQFF. CDR3 DNA: TGTGCCAGCAGCGTAGCTACGAGGATGGACAATGAGCAGTTCTTC.

The chain joins TRBV28 to TRBJ1-4; 8 nucleotides match TRBD1. The trim removed 3 bases at V and 7 bases at J, leaving 7 bases unmatched. The CDR3 loop spans 15 amino acids. Germline-derived CDR1 and CDR2 are MDHEN and SYDVKM. The CDR3 sequence is CASSLGGQGAEKLFF. In DNA form, the CDR3 reads TGTGCCAGCAGTTTGGGGGGGCAGGGGGCTGAAAAACTGTTTTTT. Drawing the rest from reference TRBV28 and TRBJ1-4, the complete variable domain is DVKVTQSSRYLVKRTGEKVFLECVQDMDHENMFWYRQDPGLGLRLIYFSYDVKMKEKGDIPEGYSVSREKKERFSLILESASTNQTSMYLCASSLGGQGAEKLFFGSGTQLSVL.

This chain connects TRBV7-2 to TRBJ2-7; 8 bases line up with TRBD1. The length of the CDR3 is 13 residues. The germline gives CDR1 SGHTA, CDR2 FQGNSA. Losses at the gene ends were 5 bases for V and 7 bases for J; bases not matched to a gene: 7. The CDR3 loop reads CASSVTGAWEQYF. CDR3 sequence (DNA): TGTGCCAGCAGCGTGACAGGGGCGTGGGAGCAGTACTTC.

A few counts support this clone. The V gene is TRBV28, the J gene TRBJ1-5; 8 nucleotides agree with TRBD1. V trimming: 5 bases; J trimming: 1 base; junction bases outside the gene matches: 7. From germline, CDR1 is MDHEN and CDR2 SYDVKM. The CDR3 loop spans 16 amino acids. The CDR3 DNA is TGTGCCAGCAGTCGGCCAGGGGGCTCGAGCAATCAGCCCCAGCATTTT. Protein sequence: CASSRPGGSSNQPQHF.

A single count supports this clone. This rearrangement joins TRBV5-6 to TRBJ1-3; no clear D. The CDR3 is made up of 16 amino acids. CDR1 and CDR2 from the germline V gene are SGHDT and YYEEEE. V lost 1 base to trimming and J lost 0 bases, with 11 bases between them. This CDR3 is CASSLLATLSGNTIYF. CDR3 sequence (DNA): TGTGCCAGCAGCTTGTTAGCGACACTCTCTGGAAACACCATATATTTT.

The chain carries TRBV18 and TRBJ1-2; D possibly corresponds to TRBD1 (5 bases). The CDR3 extends over 13 amino acids. V was pared by 3 bases and J by 4 bases, with 9 bases between. In germline, CDR1 is KGHSH, CDR2 LQKENI. DNA of the CDR3: TGTGCCAGCTCACCGCGGGACTTCTATGGCTACACCTTC. It codes for CASSPRDFYGYTF.

In DNA form, the CDR3 reads TGTGCCAGCAGCTCCAGGGTAGATATGATAAACCACGATGAGCAGTTCTTC. It specifies CASSSRVDMINHDEQFF. The chain links TRBV7-6 to TRBJ2-1, with a weak D call TRBD1 (5 bases). V was pared by 4 bases and J by 8 bases, with 24 bases between. Germline V lookup: CDR1 SGHVS, CDR2 FNYEAQ. CDR3 length: 17 residues.

V gene TRBV11-2 combines with J gene TRBJ1-1; D remains ambiguous. With 3 bases removed from V and 1 base from J, the gap between germline ends came to 6 bases. The CDR3 sequence is 13 residues long. Germline V gives CDR1 SGHAT, CDR2 FQNNGV. DNA for the CDR3: TGTGCCAGCAGCTTTCGTCGGAACACTGAAGCTTTCTTT. Translating gives CASSFRRNTEAFF. Based on the CDR3 plus reference TRBV11-2 and TRBJ1-1, the full variable domain is EAGVAQSPRYKIIEKRQSVAFWCNPISGHATLYWYQQILGQGPKLLIQFQNNGVVDDSQLPKDRFSAERLKGVDSTLKIQPAKLEDSAVYLCASSFRRNTEAFFGQGTRLTVV.

This rearrangement joins TRBV10-3 to TRBJ2-1; D gene ambiguous. The CDR3 spans 11 residues. Per germline, CDR1 ENHRY and CDR2 SYGVKD. V was shortened by 5 bases and J by 10 bases, with 9 bases between the two germline ends. In nucleotides, the CDR3 is TGTGCCATCAGTACTGGTCCCGAGCAGTTCTTC. Protein product: CAISTGPEQFF.

The chain links TRBV5-1 to TRBJ2-4; 9 nucleotides line up with TRBD2. This CDR3 spans 15 amino acids. Germline V CDR1 and CDR2: SGHRS, YFSETQ. Germline trimming cut 4 bases from V and 8 bases from J; bases unmatched to any gene: 10. This CDR3 reads CASSDDGSGSDIQYF. CDR3 sequence (DNA): TGCGCCAGCAGCGACGATGGTAGCGGGAGTGACATTCAGTACTTC.

The rearrangement uses TRBV29-1 and TRBJ2-1; 9 nucleotides align to TRBD2. The V segment lost 1 base and the J segment 3 bases; nucleotides outside the gene matches: 1. Germline CDR1 reads SQVTM; CDR2 reads ANQGSEA. The CDR3 covers 14 residues. CDR3 sequence (DNA): TGCAGCGTTGAAGGGCGGGAGGGCTACAATGAGCAGTTCTTC. It yields the protein CSVEGREGYNEQFF.

The V gene is TRBV7-3, the J gene TRBJ2-5, with 9 bases aligning to TRBD2. The length of the CDR3 is 16 residues. Per the germline V gene, CDR1 is SGHTA and CDR2 is FQGTGA. V shed 5 bases and J 5 bases; nucleotides not matched to a gene: 12. Written as DNA, the CDR3 is TGTGCCAGCAGCAACTCCCCGCGGGAGGGGGGGGAGACCCAGTACTTC. Encoded protein: CASSNSPREGGETQYF.

J is TRBJ1-1 and V is TRBV9, with D tentatively TRBD1 (5 bases). Germline loops: CDR1 SGDLS, CDR2 YYNGEE. Trimming left V 0 bases short and J 1 base short, with 19 bases between. The CDR3 totals 18 residues. The CDR3 DNA reads TGTGCCAGCAGCGTAGTTCCCGGGGGGTTCGAAGGGAACACTGAAGCTTTCTTT. It is translated as CASSVVPGGFEGNTEAFF.

The chain combines TRBV19 with TRBJ2-7; 9 nucleotides align to TRBD1. CDR3 length: 15 amino acids. CDR1 and CDR2 from the germline V gene are LNHDA and SQIVND (reference sequence). V trimming: 7 bases; J trimming: 5 bases; junction bases outside the gene matches: 12. The CDR3 spells CASIPRDRDIHEQYF. Written as DNA, the CDR3 is TGTGCCAGTATCCCCCGGGACAGGGATATCCACGAGCAGTACTTC.

This chain joins TRBV15 and TRBJ2-2; D is unresolved. The CDR3 consists of 15 residues. The germline V and J ends were trimmed by 0 bases and 1 base, with 6 bases remaining between them. Germline CDR1 is LNHNV and CDR2 is YYDKDF (reference sequence). CDR3 in amino acids: CATSRDTVNTGELFF. CDR3 sequence (DNA): TGTGCCACCAGCAGAGACACGGTGAACACCGGGGAGCTGTTTTTT.

The chain uses TRBV6-5 and TRBJ1-2; possibly TRBD1 for D (5 bases). Trimming removed 6 bases at V and 5 bases at J, with 13 bases between. Germline values: CDR1 MNHEY, CDR2 SVGAGI. This CDR3 region has 13 residues. CDR3 residues: CASRSGGGYGYTF. CDR3 DNA sequence: TGTGCCAGCAGAAGTGGGGGGGGATATGGCTACACCTTC.

The J gene is TRBJ1-1, the V gene TRBV6-6; D is unresolved. The CDR3 consists of 14 residues. The V gene's germline CDR1 is MNHNY and CDR2 SVGAGI (reference sequence). The germline V and J ends were trimmed by 6 bases and 1 base, with 12 bases remaining between them. CDR3 residues: CASSLAGGNTEAFF. The CDR3, as DNA: TGTGCCAGCAGCCTAGCGGGTGGGAACACTGAAGCTTTCTTT.

The rearrangement uses TRBV7-2 and TRBJ1-1; TRBD1 matches 8 bases. The CDR3 is 15 amino acids. V trimming: 1 base; J trimming: 3 bases; junction bases outside the gene matches: 4. Germline V gene lookup returns CDR1 SGHTA and CDR2 FQGNSA. CDR3 protein: CASSLVGQGDTEAFF. For the CDR3, the DNA is TGTGCCAGCAGCTTAGTCGGACAGGGCGACACTGAAGCTTTCTTT.

J is TRBJ2-7 and V is TRBV7-8; 13 bases match TRBD2. The V gene's germline CDR1 is SGHVS and CDR2 FQNEAQ. The CDR3 covers 15 residues. After removal of 5 bases from V and 7 bases from J, the junction contained 8 bases not matched to a gene. The CDR3 sequence: CASSTTSGRAWEQYF. CDR3 DNA: TGTGCCAGCAGCACCACTAGCGGGAGGGCTTGGGAGCAGTACTTC.

The V and J genes are TRBV10-1 and TRBJ2-5, with 9 bases identical to TRBD2. Per germline, CDR1 WNHNN and CDR2 SYGVQD (reference sequence). This CDR3 contains 17 residues. V lost 6 bases to trimming and J lost 4 bases; unmatched junction nucleotides: 15. The CDR3 spells CASSGRGAGGPGETQYF. CDR3 DNA: TGCGCCAGCAGCGGTCGGGGGGCGGGAGGGCCGGGAGAGACCCAGTACTTC.

J is TRBJ2-6 and V is TRBV7-8; no reliable D call. The V gene's germline CDR1 is SGHVS and CDR2 FQNEAQ. This CDR3 contains 15 residues. Trimming removed 5 bases at V and 4 bases at J, with 12 bases between. As DNA, the CDR3 is TGTGCCAGCAGCGGAGCCGGATCCGGGGCCAACGTCCTGACTTTC. Its protein product is CASSGAGSGANVLTF.

The chain combines TRBV27 with TRBJ1-5; 7 bases are a match to TRBD1. The ends lost 0 bases at V and 1 base at J; junction bases unmatched: 0. The length of the CDR3 is 15 residues. Germline V lookup: CDR1 MNHEY, CDR2 SMNVEV (reference sequence). CDR3 region: CASSLSGQSNQPQHF. The CDR3 DNA sequence: TGTGCCAGCAGTTTATCGGGACAGAGCAATCAGCCCCAGCATTTT.

This clone was found a few times. V gene TRBV19 combines with J gene TRBJ2-1; 10 nucleotides line up with TRBD2. Per germline, CDR1 LNHDA and CDR2 SQIVND (reference sequence). This CDR3 is 15 amino acids long. Trimming at V came to 2 bases and at J to 12 bases, leaving 10 bases not matched to a gene. The CDR3 DNA sequence: TGTGCCAGTAGTATATCAGTGACTAGCGGGCGGGGGCAGTTCTTC. Amino acid sequence: CASSISVTSGRGQFF.

The chain couples TRBV19 to TRBJ2-3; D may be TRBD2 (6 bases). Per the germline V gene, CDR1 is LNHDA and CDR2 is SQIVND (reference sequence). This CDR3 has 11 amino acids. Trimming removed 5 bases at V and 10 bases at J, with 10 bases between. CDR3 region: CASSRGEAQYF. The CDR3 DNA follows: TGTGCCAGTAGTCGCGGGGAGGCGCAGTATTTT.